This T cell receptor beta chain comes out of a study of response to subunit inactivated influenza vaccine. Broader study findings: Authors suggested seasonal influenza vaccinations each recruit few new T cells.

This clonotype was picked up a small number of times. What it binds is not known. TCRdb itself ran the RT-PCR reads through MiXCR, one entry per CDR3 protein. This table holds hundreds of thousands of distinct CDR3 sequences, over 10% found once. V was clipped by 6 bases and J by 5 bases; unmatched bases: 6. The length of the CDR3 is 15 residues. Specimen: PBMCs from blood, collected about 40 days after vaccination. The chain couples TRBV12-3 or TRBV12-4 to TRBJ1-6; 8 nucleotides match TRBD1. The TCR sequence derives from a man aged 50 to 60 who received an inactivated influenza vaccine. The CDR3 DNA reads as TGTGCCAGCAGGCAGGGGGCGCTAGATAATTCACCCCTCCACTTT. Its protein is CASRQGALDNSPLHF.